This TCR beta chain was recovered during a study of blood T cell repertoires in COVID-19. Looking at the study overall: Donors in the United States, Italy and Spain gave samples during acute or convalescent COVID-19. In each case, the material was cDNA or gDNA derived from T cells, B-cell-depleted T cells, or PBMCs.

Original analysis: Quantification of nucleated cells was approximated via reference gene primer amplification. This table comes from immunoSEQ multiplex PCR, and its TCRdb copy is limited to in-frame clones, with some not included. That table supplies the V and J calls and clone size; D and trimming were determined from the DNA. This table has some 70,000 clones, approximately 82% appearing once. V shed 4 bases, J shed 5 bases, and the junction held 7 bases outside the gene matches. Germline-derived CDR1 and CDR2 are GTSNPN and SVGIG (reference sequence). CDR3 size: 13 residues. Sequencing input: peripheral blood. The sequence was collected from a man aged 55-75 years with acute or convalescent COVID-19. The chain has TRBV30 and TRBJ1-1; 7 bases agree with TRBD1. The CDR3 loop reads CAWTLDRRTEAFF. CDR3 DNA sequence: TGTGCCTGGACCCTGGACAGGCGAACTGAAGCTTTCTTT.